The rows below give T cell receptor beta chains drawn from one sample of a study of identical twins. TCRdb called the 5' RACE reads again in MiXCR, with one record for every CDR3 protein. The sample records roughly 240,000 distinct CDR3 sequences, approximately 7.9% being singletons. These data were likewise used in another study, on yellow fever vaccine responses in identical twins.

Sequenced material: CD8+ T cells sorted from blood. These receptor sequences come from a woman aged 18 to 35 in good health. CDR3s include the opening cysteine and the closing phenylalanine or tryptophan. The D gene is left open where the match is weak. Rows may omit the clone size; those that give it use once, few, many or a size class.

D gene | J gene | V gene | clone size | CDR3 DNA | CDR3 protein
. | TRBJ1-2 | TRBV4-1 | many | TGCGCCAGCAGCCAAGAAGAGAGCCCGACTTTCTATGGCTACACCTTC | CASSQEESPTFYGYTF
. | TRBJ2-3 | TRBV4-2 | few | TGTGCCAGCAGCCAAGGGCTAGGGGGGGATACGCAGTATTTT | CASSQGLGGDTQYF
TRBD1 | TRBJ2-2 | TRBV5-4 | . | TGTGCCAGCAACACAGGGGCCGCCGGGGAGCTGTTTTTT | CASNTGAAGELFF
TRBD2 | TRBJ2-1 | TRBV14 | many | TGTGCCAGCAGCCCCGAGGGGACTAGCGGTCCCGGGGCCAATGAGCAGTTCTTC | CASSPEGTSGPGANEQFF
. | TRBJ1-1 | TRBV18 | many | TGTGCCAGCTCACCAGTAGGGATGAACACTGAAGCTTTCTTT | CASSPVGMNTEAFF
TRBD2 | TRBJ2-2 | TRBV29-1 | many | TGCAGCGGATTACCAAGCGGGAGAGGGGAGCTGTTTTTT | CSGLPSGRGELFF
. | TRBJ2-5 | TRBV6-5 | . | TGTGCCAGCAGTTACTCGGACCTCCCAGAGACCCAGTACTTC | CASSYSDLPETQYF
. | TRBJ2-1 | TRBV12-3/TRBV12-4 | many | TGTGCCAGCAGCCCGAGCGGGTTGTACAATGAGCAGTTCTTC | CASSPSGLYNEQFF
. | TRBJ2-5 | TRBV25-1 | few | TGTGCCAGCAGTGAAGCCATCCGGGGAGAGACCCAGTACTTC | CASSEAIRGETQYF
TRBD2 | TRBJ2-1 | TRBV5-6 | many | TGTGCCAGCAGCCCCAGCGGGGGGGGATACAATGAGCAGTTCTTC | CASSPSGGGYNEQFF
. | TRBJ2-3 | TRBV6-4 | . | TGTGCCAGCAGTGACGAGGGGGACACAGATACGCAGTATTTT | CASSDEGDTDTQYF
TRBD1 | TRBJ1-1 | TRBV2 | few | TGTGCCAGCAGCCCCTCTGACAGGGGCGTCCTCATGGAAGCTTTCTTT | CASSPSDRGVLMEAFF
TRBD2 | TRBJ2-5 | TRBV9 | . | TGTGCCAGCAGCGTCGGGACTAGCGGGACAGAGACCCAGTACTTC | CASSVGTSGTETQYF
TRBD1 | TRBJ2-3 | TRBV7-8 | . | TGTGCCAGCAGCCTATCACGACAGGGGGATAGCACAGATACGCAGTATTTT | CASSLSRQGDSTDTQYF
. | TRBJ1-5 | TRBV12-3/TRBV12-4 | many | TGTGCCAGCACCGAGGGAGGTCAGCCCCAGCATTTT | CASTEGGQPQHF
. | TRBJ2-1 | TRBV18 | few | TGTGCCAGCTCACCCGACACCCTCTACAATGAGCAGTTCTTC | CASSPDTLYNEQFF
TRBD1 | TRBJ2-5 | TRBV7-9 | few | TGTGCCAGCAGCCGGGGACAGTACCAAGAGACCCAGTACTTC | CASSRGQYQETQYF
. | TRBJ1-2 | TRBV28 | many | TGTGCCAGCAGTTCCCTATCGGACAGTCACTATGGCTACACCTTC | CASSSLSDSHYGYTF
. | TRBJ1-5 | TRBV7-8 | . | TGTGCCAGCAGCTTTGCCGGGGGGACAAGCAATCAGCCCCAGCATTTT | CASSFAGGTSNQPQHF
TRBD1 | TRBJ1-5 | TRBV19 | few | TGTGCCACCCTGACAGGGGGCGCAGGTCAGCCCCAGCATTTT | CATLTGGAGQPQHF
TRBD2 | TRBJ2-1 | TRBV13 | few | TGTGCCAGCAGCTTAGTGGTAGCGGGAGGAACAAATTCCGGTTATGAGCAGTTCTTC | CASSLVVAGGTNSGYEQFF
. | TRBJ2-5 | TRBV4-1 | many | TGCGCCAGCAGCCAACCGGGGACAACTCAAGAGACCCAGTACTTC | CASSQPGTTQETQYF
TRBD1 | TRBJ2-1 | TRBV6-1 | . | TGTGCCAGCAGCCCCGGAGGGACAGGGTTGCATGAGCAGTTCTTC | CASSPGGTGLHEQFF
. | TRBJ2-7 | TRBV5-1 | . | TGCGCCAGCAGCCCGGCCGAAGATTTCTCCTACGAGCAGTACTTC | CASSPAEDFSYEQYF
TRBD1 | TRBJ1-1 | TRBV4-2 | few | TGTGCCAGCAGCTCACGGACAGGGGGCGACACTGAAGCTTTCTTT | CASSSRTGGDTEAFF
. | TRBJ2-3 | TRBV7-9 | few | TGTGCCAGCAGCATTCCTCGGACAGATTACACAGATACGCAGTATTTT | CASSIPRTDYTDTQYF
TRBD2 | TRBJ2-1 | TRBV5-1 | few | TGCGCCAGCAGCTTGGGGGTAGCGGGTCCGTTCTTC | CASSLGVAGPFF
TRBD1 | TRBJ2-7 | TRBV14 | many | TGTGCCAGCAGCCAAGTGGGACAGGGCTACGAGCAGTACTTC | CASSQVGQGYEQYF
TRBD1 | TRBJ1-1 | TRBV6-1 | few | TGTGCCAGCAGTCAAGACAGGGGGCTCATGAACACTGAAGCTTTCTTT | CASSQDRGLMNTEAFF
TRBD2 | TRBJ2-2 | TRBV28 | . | TGTGCCAGCAGTTTAACGGGAGGTGGGGCCGGGGAGCTGTTTTTT | CASSLTGGGAGELFF
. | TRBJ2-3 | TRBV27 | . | TGTGCCAGCAGTTTATTTGCGGGCCAAGATACGCAGTATTTT | CASSLFAGQDTQYF
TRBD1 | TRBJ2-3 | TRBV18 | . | TGTGCCAGCTCACCCCCGGGACAGCGGAGTCCAGCAGATACGCAGTATTTT | CASSPPGQRSPADTQYF
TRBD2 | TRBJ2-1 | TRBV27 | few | TGTGCCAGCAGGCTAGCGGGGTCCTCCTACAATGAGCAGTTCTTC | CASRLAGSSYNEQFF
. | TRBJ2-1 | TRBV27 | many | TGTGCCAGCAACGAACTACCAGTCACCAATGAGCAGTTCTTC | CASNELPVTNEQFF
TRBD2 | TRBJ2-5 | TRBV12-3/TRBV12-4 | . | TGTGCCAGCACGGCCGGGGAGGGGTCAGATGAGACCCAGTACTTC | CASTAGEGSDETQYF
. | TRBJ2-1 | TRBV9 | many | TGTGCCAGCAGCGAGGGGGGCTTAGAGCAGTTCTTC | CASSEGGLEQFF
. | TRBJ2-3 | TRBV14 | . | TGTGCCAGCAGCCCCTACCAGACCGTGACGCAGTATTTT | CASSPYQTVTQYF
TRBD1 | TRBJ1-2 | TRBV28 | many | TGTGCCAGCACACTTAACGGACAGGGGGGATATGGCTACACCTTC | CASTLNGQGGYGYTF
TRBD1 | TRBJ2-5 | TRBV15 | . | TGTGCCACTAAACCGGACAGGGAGGAAGAGACCCAGTACTTC | CATKPDREEETQYF
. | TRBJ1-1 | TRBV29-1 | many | TGCAGCGTTGAATCAGGGTATACGACTGAAGCTTTCTTT | CSVESGYTTEAFF
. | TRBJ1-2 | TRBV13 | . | TGTGCCAGCAGCCCGTCGGGGGGGGATTTCCTCTGGACCTATGGCTACACCTTC | CASSPSGGDFLWTYGYTF
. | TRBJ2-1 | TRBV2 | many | TGTGCCAGCAGTGAATCAGGATTGGCTAGGTACAATGAGCAGTTCTTC | CASSESGLARYNEQFF
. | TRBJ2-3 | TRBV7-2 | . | TGTGCCAGCAGCTTACGGGGGTTATCCCCTAGCACAGATACGCAGTATTTT | CASSLRGLSPSTDTQYF
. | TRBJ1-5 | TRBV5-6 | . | TGTGCCAGCAGCCCGGGGTTACAGCCCCAGCATTTT | CASSPGLQPQHF
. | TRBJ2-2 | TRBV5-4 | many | TGTGCCAGCAGCATCCCCCGGGCGGGACCTCGAGGGACCGGGGAGCTGTTTTTT | CASSIPRAGPRGTGELFF
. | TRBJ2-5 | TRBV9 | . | TGTGCCAGCAGCGGGGACGCGGGGTGGGAGACCCAGTACTTC | CASSGDAGWETQYF
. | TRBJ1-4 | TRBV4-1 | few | TGCGCCAGCAGCCAAGAAAGGACCAGAAAACTGTTTTTT | CASSQERTRKLFF
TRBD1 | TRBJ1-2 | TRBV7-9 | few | TGTGCCAGCAGCTTGCCCGACAGGGACTATGGCTACACCTTC | CASSLPDRDYGYTF
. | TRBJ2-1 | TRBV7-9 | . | TGTGCCAGCAGCTTAGTGGGGACACAGGTAGATGAGCAGTTCTTC | CASSLVGTQVDEQFF
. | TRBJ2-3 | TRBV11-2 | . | TGTGCCAGCAGCTTAGAGGCCACCTACACAGATACGCAGTATTTT | CASSLEATYTDTQYF
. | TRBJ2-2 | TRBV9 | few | TGTGCCAGCAGCGTCGGCGAAGGCGCCGGGGAGCTGTTTTTT | CASSVGEGAGELFF
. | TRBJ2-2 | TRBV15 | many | TGTGCCACCAGCAGAACAAGGACAGAGCACACCGGGGAGCTGTTTTTT | CATSRTRTEHTGELFF
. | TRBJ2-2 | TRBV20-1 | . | TGCAGTGCGCCCCGACTAGAGTGGACCGGGGAGCTGTTTTTT | CSAPRLEWTGELFF
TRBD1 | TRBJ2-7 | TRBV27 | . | TGTGCCAGCAAACCTACCGGGACAGGGGCCCACGAGCAGTACTTC | CASKPTGTGAHEQYF
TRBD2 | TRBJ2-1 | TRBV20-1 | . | TGCAGTGCTAGAGATTACCTAGCGGACTCCTACAATGAGCAGTTCTTC | CSARDYLADSYNEQFF
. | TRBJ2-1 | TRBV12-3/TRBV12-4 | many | TGTGCCAGCAGACCATCAGGAGGGGCCTACAATGAGCAGTTCTTC | CASRPSGGAYNEQFF
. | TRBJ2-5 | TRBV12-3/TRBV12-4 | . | TGTGCCAGCAGTCCGGGGGAACGGGAGACCCAGTACTTC | CASSPGERETQYF
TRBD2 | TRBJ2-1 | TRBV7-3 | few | TGTGCCAGCAGCATGGGACTAGCGGGAGAGTACAATGAGCAGTTCTTC | CASSMGLAGEYNEQFF
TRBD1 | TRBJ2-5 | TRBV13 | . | TGTGCCAGCAGCTTAGTGACAGGGTTGGAGACCCAGTACTTC | CASSLVTGLETQYF
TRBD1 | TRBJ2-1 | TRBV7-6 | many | TGTGCCAGCAGCTTACGTGGACAGGCCTACAATGAGCAGTTCTTC | CASSLRGQAYNEQFF